This is a list of T cell receptor beta chains from one sample in a study of blood T cell repertoires in COVID-19. The assay was immunoSEQ multiplex PCR, and TCRdb's table has in-frame clones only and misses some. In the table there are 130,000 to 150,000 clones, roughly 84% of which are singletons. Sequencing used PBMCs or T cells enriched from blood (not recorded which). All receptors come from a woman aged 45-65 years who had been exposed to COVID-19. The CDR3 runs from the conserved cysteine through the conserved F or W. The order of the fields is clone size, J gene, V gene, D gene, CDR3 DNA, CDR3 protein. A D gene is named only where the DNA matches it firmly. Not every row has a clone size; where given, it reads once, few, many or a size class.

abundance: once
j_gene: TRBJ1-6
v_gene: TRBV29-1
d_gene: .
CDR3nt: TGCAGCGCTACCGCCGGGGGGTTTGATTCACCCCTCCACTTT
CDR3aa: CSATAGGFDSPLHF

abundance: .
j_gene: TRBJ2-1
v_gene: TRBV5-5
d_gene: TRBD2
CDR3nt: TGTGCCAGCAGCTTAGCTAGCGGGGGGGCCTCGTTGTACAATGAGCAGTTCTTC
CDR3aa: CASSLASGGASLYNEQFF

abundance: .
j_gene: TRBJ2-5
v_gene: TRBV5-4
d_gene: TRBD2
CDR3nt: TGTGCCAGCAAGTCTTCTGTGCGGGGGGCAGGAGAGACCCAGTACTTC
CDR3aa: CASKSSVRGAGETQYF

abundance: .
j_gene: TRBJ2-1
v_gene: TRBV20-1
d_gene: .
CDR3nt: TGCAGTGCTATACTAGTCACTGAGCAGTTCTTC
CDR3aa: CSAILVTEQFF

abundance: .
j_gene: TRBJ2-7
v_gene: TRBV5-1
d_gene: TRBD2
CDR3nt: TGCGCCAGCAGTCACACTAGCGGGAGTAAGACCTACGAGCAGTACTTC
CDR3aa: CASSHTSGSKTYEQYF

abundance: .
j_gene: TRBJ2-2
v_gene: TRBV11-2
d_gene: .
CDR3nt: TGTGCCAGCAGCTTAGCTACCCCTCCTAGTACCGGGGAGCTGTTTTTT
CDR3aa: CASSLATPPSTGELFF

abundance: once
j_gene: TRBJ1-2
v_gene: TRBV6-5
d_gene: TRBD1
CDR3nt: TGTGCCAGCAGACAGGGGGGATCGAACTATGGCTACACCTTC
CDR3aa: CASRQGGSNYGYTF

abundance: .
j_gene: TRBJ1-1
v_gene: TRBV4-3
d_gene: TRBD1
CDR3nt: TGCGCCAGCAACCGTACTCGGACAGGGGGCTGTCTTAACACTGAAGCTTTCTTT
CDR3aa: CASNRTRTGGCLNTEAFF

abundance: .
j_gene: TRBJ2-3
v_gene: TRBV30
d_gene: .
CDR3nt: TGTGCCTGGAGTGTACAAACTGGAGGGGGGGCAGATACGCAGTATTTT
CDR3aa: CAWSVQTGGGADTQYF

abundance: .
j_gene: TRBJ2-1
v_gene: TRBV6-2/TRBV6-3
d_gene: .
CDR3nt: TGTGCCAGCAGTTGGTTAGCGGCGCCCTACAATGAGCAGTTCTTC
CDR3aa: CASSWLAAPYNEQFF

abundance: once
j_gene: TRBJ2-2
v_gene: TRBV7-2
d_gene: .
CDR3nt: TGTGCCAGCAGTATATCACAGGGAACCGGGGAGCTGTTTTTT
CDR3aa: CASSISQGTGELFF

abundance: .
j_gene: TRBJ2-1
v_gene: TRBV5-1
d_gene: TRBD1
CDR3nt: TGCGCCAGCAGCTCCGGGACAGGGGTCGGGAATGAGCAGTTCTTC
CDR3aa: CASSSGTGVGNEQFF

abundance: .
j_gene: TRBJ2-2
v_gene: TRBV10-3
d_gene: TRBD1
CDR3nt: TGTGCCATCAGCGGACAGGGGGCGAACACCGGGGAGCTGTTTTTT
CDR3aa: CAISGQGANTGELFF

abundance: once
j_gene: TRBJ2-3
v_gene: TRBV7-8
d_gene: TRBD1
CDR3nt: TGTGCCAGCAGCCCCGGCCGGACAGGCCCTCTGACGGCGCAGTATTTT
CDR3aa: CASSPGRTGPLTAQYF

abundance: .
j_gene: TRBJ2-5
v_gene: TRBV4-2
d_gene: TRBD2
CDR3nt: TGTGCCAGCAGCCAAGACTGGCTAGCGGGGAAAGAGACCCAGTACTTC
CDR3aa: CASSQDWLAGKETQYF

abundance: .
j_gene: TRBJ1-2
v_gene: TRBV14
d_gene: TRBD1
CDR3nt: TGTGCCAGCAGCCAAGATCTTTGGGACAGGGGGCGTGTAAGCTATGGCTACACCTTC
CDR3aa: CASSQDLWDRGRVSYGYTF

abundance: .
j_gene: TRBJ2-2
v_gene: TRBV27
d_gene: .
CDR3nt: TGTGCCAGCAGTATGGACAGCCGCGGCGCCGGGGAGCTGTTTTTT
CDR3aa: CASSMDSRGAGELFF

abundance: .
j_gene: TRBJ1-1
v_gene: TRBV29-1
d_gene: .
CDR3nt: TGCAGCGTTGTCGGACAGCCCTCCCTTGGGGCTTTCTTT
CDR3aa: CSVVGQPSLGAFF

abundance: .
j_gene: TRBJ2-7
v_gene: TRBV6-6
d_gene: TRBD1
CDR3nt: TGTGCCAGCAGAACGACAGGGTACTACGAGCAGTACTTC
CDR3aa: CASRTTGYYEQYF

abundance: once
j_gene: TRBJ1-3
v_gene: TRBV5-1
d_gene: TRBD1
CDR3nt: TGCGCCAGCAGCTTGGGGACAGGGATGCGAAACACCATATATTTT
CDR3aa: CASSLGTGMRNTIYF

abundance: .
j_gene: TRBJ1-2
v_gene: TRBV6-5
d_gene: .
CDR3nt: TGTGCCAGCAGCCGGACAGAGGGTTACTATGGCTACACCTTC
CDR3aa: CASSRTEGYYGYTF

abundance: .
j_gene: TRBJ2-3
v_gene: TRBV5-1
d_gene: .
CDR3nt: TGCGCCAGCAGCCGGAACCAAGGAGGGGTTGGAGATACGCAGTATTTT
CDR3aa: CASSRNQGGVGDTQYF

abundance: .
j_gene: TRBJ2-2
v_gene: TRBV7-7
d_gene: TRBD1
CDR3nt: TGTGCCAGCAGCCCGAAAGGACAGGGAATCACCGGGGAGCTGTTTTTT
CDR3aa: CASSPKGQGITGELFF

abundance: .
j_gene: TRBJ1-1
v_gene: TRBV2
d_gene: .
CDR3nt: TGTGCCAGCAGTCCTCACCGGGTCGTGAACACTGAAGCTTTCTTT
CDR3aa: CASSPHRVVNTEAFF

abundance: .
j_gene: TRBJ2-1
v_gene: TRBV7-2
d_gene: TRBD1
CDR3nt: TGTGCCAGCAGCCTCAGTAGGGGGCGTGAGCAGTTCTTC
CDR3aa: CASSLSRGREQFF

abundance: .
j_gene: TRBJ1-1
v_gene: TRBV19
d_gene: .
CDR3nt: TGTGCCAGTAGGGTTGGAGGAACTGAAGCTTTCTTT
CDR3aa: CASRVGGTEAFF

abundance: few
j_gene: TRBJ2-3
v_gene: TRBV19
d_gene: TRBD2
CDR3nt: TGTGCCAGTAGTACAGGACTAGCGGGGGAAGATACGCAGTATTTT
CDR3aa: CASSTGLAGEDTQYF

abundance: .
j_gene: TRBJ2-1
v_gene: TRBV10-3
d_gene: .
CDR3nt: TGTGCCATCACCGAGAGGATAGTAGTCTCCTACAATGAGCAGTTCTTC
CDR3aa: CAITERIVVSYNEQFF

abundance: .
j_gene: TRBJ2-1
v_gene: TRBV19
d_gene: TRBD2
CDR3nt: TGTGCCAGTAGTGCCCTAGCGGGAGCCCCCAATGAGCAGTTCTTC
CDR3aa: CASSALAGAPNEQFF

abundance: .
j_gene: TRBJ2-1
v_gene: TRBV6-2/TRBV6-3
d_gene: TRBD2
CDR3nt: TGTGCCAGCAGTTACCCTCGGACTAGCGGCAATGAGCAGTTCTTC
CDR3aa: CASSYPRTSGNEQFF

abundance: few
j_gene: TRBJ1-5
v_gene: TRBV5-5
d_gene: .
CDR3nt: TGTGCCAGCAGCGTGGAGGCAGGGCGGCAGCCCCAGCATTTT
CDR3aa: CASSVEAGRQPQHF

abundance: .
j_gene: TRBJ2-2
v_gene: TRBV7-9
d_gene: TRBD2
CDR3nt: TGTGCCAGCAGCTTAGGCGGGGGGAACACCGGGGAGCTGTTTTTT
CDR3aa: CASSLGGGNTGELFF

abundance: few
j_gene: TRBJ2-2
v_gene: TRBV9
d_gene: TRBD1
CDR3nt: TGTGCCAGCAGCGTAATGAGGGGACAGGGGAACACCGGGGAGCTGTTTTTT
CDR3aa: CASSVMRGQGNTGELFF

abundance: .
j_gene: TRBJ1-2
v_gene: TRBV18
d_gene: TRBD1
CDR3nt: TGTGCCAGCTCACCAGGGACAGCTAACTATGGCTACACCTTC
CDR3aa: CASSPGTANYGYTF

abundance: .
j_gene: TRBJ1-2
v_gene: TRBV2
d_gene: .
CDR3nt: TGTGCCAGCAGCCCGACAGGATATGGCTACACCTTC
CDR3aa: CASSPTGYGYTF

abundance: .
j_gene: TRBJ2-5
v_gene: TRBV6-2/TRBV6-3
d_gene: TRBD1
CDR3nt: TGTGCCAGCAGTGATGACAGGGACCTTAAAGAGACCCAGTACTTC
CDR3aa: CASSDDRDLKETQYF

abundance: .
j_gene: TRBJ1-5
v_gene: TRBV27
d_gene: .
CDR3nt: TGTGCCAGCAGCCTTGGGGGCAGGCTGGGGGATCAGCCCCAGCATTTT
CDR3aa: CASSLGGRLGDQPQHF

abundance: .
j_gene: TRBJ2-5
v_gene: TRBV19
d_gene: .
CDR3nt: TGTGCCAGTAAGGCAGGGAAAAGGGGGTCGGTTGAGACCCAGTACTTC
CDR3aa: CASKAGKRGSVETQYF

abundance: once
j_gene: TRBJ1-4
v_gene: TRBV6-5
d_gene: .
CDR3nt: TGTGCCAGCACCGACCGGGGGGCCTCTAATGAAAAACTGTTTTTT
CDR3aa: CASTDRGASNEKLFF

abundance: once
j_gene: TRBJ1-1
v_gene: TRBV3-1/TRBV3-2
d_gene: .
CDR3nt: TGTGCCAGCAGCCAAGGGACGGGGTTTGGCACTGAAGCTTTCTTT
CDR3aa: CASSQGTGFGTEAFF

abundance: .
j_gene: TRBJ2-1
v_gene: TRBV7-2
d_gene: .
CDR3nt: TGTGCCAGCAGCTTGACAGACACTTCCTACAATGAGCAGTTCTTC
CDR3aa: CASSLTDTSYNEQFF

abundance: .
j_gene: TRBJ1-1
v_gene: TRBV3-1/TRBV3-2
d_gene: .
CDR3nt: TGTGCCAGCAGCGCGCGTACTTCTGAAGCTTTCTTT
CDR3aa: CASSARTSEAFF

abundance: once
j_gene: TRBJ1-1
v_gene: TRBV6-6
d_gene: .
CDR3nt: TGTGCCAGCCTCGAAGCTTTCTTT
CDR3aa: CASLEAFF

abundance: .
j_gene: TRBJ1-1
v_gene: TRBV3-1/TRBV3-2
d_gene: TRBD1
CDR3nt: TGTGCCAGCAGCCAAGCCCAAGGGACAGGAAGCACTGAAGCTTTCTTT
CDR3aa: CASSQAQGTGSTEAFF

abundance: .
j_gene: TRBJ2-2
v_gene: TRBV5-4
d_gene: TRBD2
CDR3nt: TGTGCCAGCAGCTTGCCGGGGCTAGCGGGAGGGCAAGGCGGGGAGCTGTTTTTT
CDR3aa: CASSLPGLAGGQGGELFF

abundance: .
j_gene: TRBJ2-1
v_gene: TRBV5-4
d_gene: .
CDR3nt: TGTGCCAGCAGCACCAGCGCGTCCTACAATGAGCAGTTCTTC
CDR3aa: CASSTSASYNEQFF

abundance: .
j_gene: TRBJ1-5
v_gene: TRBV6-2/TRBV6-3
d_gene: .
CDR3nt: TGTGCCAGCAGTTACCCGGGGGAACAGCCCCAGCATTTT
CDR3aa: CASSYPGEQPQHF

abundance: .
j_gene: TRBJ2-5
v_gene: TRBV20-1
d_gene: .
CDR3nt: TGCAGTGTGAGGTCCCAGGGGACCCAGTACTTC
CDR3aa: CSVRSQGTQYF

abundance: few
j_gene: TRBJ2-7
v_gene: TRBV5-5
d_gene: TRBD2
CDR3nt: TGTGCCAGCAGCTTGACTAGCGGAGGGCCGGGGTCCTACGAGCAGTACTTC
CDR3aa: CASSLTSGGPGSYEQYF

abundance: .
j_gene: TRBJ1-1
v_gene: TRBV19
d_gene: TRBD1
CDR3nt: TGTGCCAGTAGATCGACAGGGTTAAACACTGAAGCTTTCTTT
CDR3aa: CASRSTGLNTEAFF

abundance: .
j_gene: TRBJ1-1
v_gene: TRBV29-1
d_gene: .
CDR3nt: TGCAGCGTTGTCCAGGTTAGCGCTGAAGCTTTCTTT
CDR3aa: CSVVQVSAEAFF

abundance: .
j_gene: TRBJ1-2
v_gene: TRBV3-1/TRBV3-2
d_gene: TRBD1
CDR3nt: TGTGCCAGCAGCGACATACAGGGGAACTATGGCTACACCTTC
CDR3aa: CASSDIQGNYGYTF